A selection of T cell receptor beta chains follows, all from one sample in a study of blood T cell repertoires in COVID-19. The table came from immunoSEQ multiplex PCR; TCRdb's copy has only in-frame clones and leaves some out. The sample yields 130,000 or so clones, roughly 86% seen once. The sequencing sample was made of peripheral blood. These receptors were collected from a woman in her sixties or seventies with acute or convalescent COVID-19. The CDR3 runs from the conserved cysteine through the conserved F or W. D genes are given only for firm matches. Clone size is shown for a subset of rows, as once, few, many or a class of expanded clone.

. TRBD2 TRBJ2-1 TRBV9 CASSATSGGWYEQFF TGTGCCAGCAGCGCCACTAGCGGGGGATGGTATGAGCAGTTCTTC
. . TRBJ2-7 TRBV11-2 CASSLEGGAGGGEQYF TGTGCCAGCAGCTTAGAGGGGGGGGCAGGCGGGGGCGAGCAGTACTTC
. . TRBJ1-2 TRBV28 CASTIGGPPGYTF TGTGCCAGCACTATCGGGGGGCCCCCTGGCTACACCTTC
. . TRBJ2-7 TRBV28 CASSSWTDAGVGEQYF TGTGCCAGCAGTTCATGGACAGACGCCGGTGTGGGCGAGCAGTACTTC
. . TRBJ1-1 TRBV28 CASSSQAEAFF TGTGCCAGCAGTTCACAGGCTGAAGCTTTCTTT
. . TRBJ2-3 TRBV9 CASSAPGDTQYF TGTGCCAGCAGCGCCCCGGGTGATACGCAGTATTTT
once . TRBJ1-2 TRBV3-1/TRBV3-2 CASWEVGYGYTF TGTGCCAGCTGGGAGGTGGGGTATGGCTACACCTTC
few . TRBJ1-5 TRBV6-6 CASSLHRVPDQPQHF TGTGCCAGCAGCCTACACCGGGTCCCAGATCAGCCCCAGCATTTT
. . TRBJ2-3 TRBV5-4 CASSAPATSTDTQYF TGTGCCAGCAGCGCCCCAGCGACTAGCACAGATACGCAGTATTTT
. TRBD1 TRBJ2-7 TRBV30 CAWSPQGYEQYF TGTGCCTGGAGTCCACAGGGGTACGAGCAGTACTTC
once TRBD1 TRBJ2-7 TRBV4-1 CASSQEDRGEQYF TGCGCCAGCAGCCAAGAGGACAGGGGCGAGCAGTACTTC
. TRBD1 TRBJ2-7 TRBV7-2 CASSLGAGGYEQYF TGTGCCAGCAGCTTAGGGGCAGGGGGCTACGAGCAGTACTTC
. TRBD1 TRBJ1-4 TRBV6-5 CASSIGTGNEKLFF TGTGCCAGCAGTATCGGGACAGGGAATGAAAAACTGTTTTTT
. . TRBJ2-3 TRBV5-1 CASSLEGRSDTQYF TGCGCCAGCAGCTTGGAAGGGAGGTCAGATACGCAGTATTTT
once TRBD1 TRBJ1-1 TRBV12-3/TRBV12-4 CASGSDRGGEAFF TGTGCCAGCGGATCCGACAGGGGAGGTGAAGCTTTCTTT
. . TRBJ2-5 TRBV11-3 CASSLTTIETQYF TGTGCCAGCAGCTTGACGACAATCGAGACCCAGTACTTC
. . TRBJ2-1 TRBV7-3 CVLSASSINEQFF TGTGTTTTATCGGCTAGTAGCATCAATGAGCAGTTCTTC
few . TRBJ2-7 TRBV3-1/TRBV3-2 CASQSRRGDEQYF TGTGCCAGCCAATCTCGCAGGGGCGACGAGCAGTACTTC
. . TRBJ1-2 TRBV5-1 CASSLTEASNGYTF TGCGCCAGCAGCTTGACGGAGGCAAGTAATGGCTACACCTTC
. . TRBJ1-1 TRBV19 CASSRRAGEGTEAFF TGTGCCAGTAGTAGAAGGGCCGGGGAAGGGACTGAAGCTTTCTTT
. TRBD1 TRBJ1-5 TRBV28 CASSRGQGARSNQPQHF TGTGCCAGCAGTCGGGGGCAGGGGGCACGAAGCAATCAGCCCCAGCATTTT
. . TRBJ2-6 TRBV19 CASSSLSGANVLTF TGTGCCAGTAGCTCCCTTTCTGGGGCCAACGTCCTGACTTTC
. . TRBJ1-5 TRBV7-9 CASSQGAGLYSNQPQHF TGTGCCAGCAGCCAAGGAGCGGGGCTATATAGCAATCAGCCCCAGCATTTT
. TRBD1 TRBJ1-2 TRBV3-1/TRBV3-2 CASSPTGGTGGYTF TGTGCCAGCAGCCCGACAGGGGGAACGGGTGGCTACACCTTC
. . TRBJ1-2 TRBV6-5 CASTYSGAHGGYTF TGTGCCAGCACCTACTCGGGGGCGCACGGTGGCTACACCTTC
. . TRBJ1-5 TRBV3-1/TRBV3-2 CASSQGGTPQHF TGTGCCAGCAGCCAAGGGGGGACTCCCCAGCATTTT
few . TRBJ1-3 TRBV28 CASTREGVSGNTIYF TGTGCCAGCACTAGAGAGGGGGTCTCTGGAAACACCATATATTTT
. TRBD1 TRBJ1-1 TRBV29-1 CSVGELQGGAFF TGCAGCGTTGGCGAGCTTCAGGGGGGAGCTTTCTTT
. TRBD1 TRBJ1-6 TRBV3-1/TRBV3-2 CATPRGQINSPLHF TGTGCCACCCCGAGGGGACAGATTAATTCACCCCTCCACTTT
. . TRBJ1-1 TRBV20-1 CSASYPNEVPNTEAFF TGCAGTGCTAGTTACCCAAACGAGGTCCCGAACACTGAAGCTTTCTTT
. . TRBJ2-7 TRBV5-1 CASSYRQGRDYEQYF TGCGCCAGCAGCTATCGACAGGGGAGGGACTACGAGCAGTACTTC
. TRBD2 TRBJ2-7 TRBV19 CASSMGGLAQYEQYF TGTGCCAGTAGTATGGGGGGACTAGCGCAATACGAGCAGTACTTC
once TRBD1 TRBJ1-3 TRBV18 CASSPGTAYSGNTIYF TGTGCCAGCTCACCGGGGACAGCTTACTCTGGAAACACCATATATTTT
once . TRBJ2-3 TRBV21-1 CASTPPTVIASDTQYF TGTGCCAGCACCCCCCCGACAGTCATAGCATCAGATACGCAGTATTTT
few TRBD2 TRBJ2-1 TRBV7-8 CASSPQLAGVIIGEQFF TGTGCCAGCAGCCCGCAACTAGCGGGGGTCATAATCGGGGAGCAGTTCTTC
. . TRBJ2-4 TRBV3-1/TRBV3-2 CASSQDLGRNIQYF TGTGCCAGCAGCCAAGATCTTGGCAGAAACATTCAGTACTTC
. . TRBJ2-1 TRBV6-1 CASSALPVGTMYNEQFF TGTGCCAGCAGTGCGCTTCCGGTTGGGACAATGTACAATGAGCAGTTCTTC
. . TRBJ2-1 TRBV6-5 CASSYRDSDNEQFF TGTGCCAGCAGTTACCGGGACTCAGACAATGAGCAGTTCTTC
many TRBD1 TRBJ1-1 TRBV27 CASSPPPQDRLNTEAFF TGTGCCAGCAGTCCCCCACCACAGGACAGGTTGAACACTGAAGCTTTCTTT
. TRBD1 TRBJ2-4 TRBV19 CASSSPAGQGSGVNIQYF TGTGCCAGTAGTTCCCCTGCTGGACAGGGGAGTGGCGTTAACATTCAGTACTTC
once TRBD1 TRBJ2-7 TRBV6-5 CASSRDRGMYEQYF TGTGCCAGTAGTAGGGACAGGGGTATGTACGAGCAGTACTTC
. . TRBJ2-7 TRBV28 CASSPITIISYEQYF TGTGCCAGCAGCCCTATAACCATTATCTCCTACGAGCAGTACTTC
once . TRBJ2-1 TRBV29-1 CSAQDSLEANEQFF TGCAGCGCCCAGGACAGTCTGGAGGCCAATGAGCAGTTCTTC
. . TRBJ2-3 TRBV4-1 CASSQEAVQGFDTQYF TGCGCCAGCAGCCAAGAGGCGGTCCAGGGTTTTGATACGCAGTATTTT
once . TRBJ2-1 TRBV18 CASSPLVWTGSQAGNTNEQFF TGTGCCAGCTCACCACTGGTCTGGACAGGCTCTCAGGCGGGGAACACAAATGAGCAGTTCTTC
. TRBD1 TRBJ1-5 TRBV6-5 CASRRRGGNQPQHF TGTGCCAGCAGGCGCAGGGGGGGCAATCAGCCCCAGCATTTT
. TRBD1 TRBJ1-5 TRBV4-3 CASSQDPPTGAQPQHF TGCGCCAGCAGCCAAGATCCCCCGACAGGGGCCCAGCCCCAGCATTTT
. TRBD1 TRBJ2-7 TRBV7-7 CASPLQGVKYEQYF TGTGCTAGTCCGCTCCAGGGGGTTAAGTACGAGCAGTACTTC
. TRBD2 TRBJ2-3 TRBV5-1 CASSPGLANTDTQYF TGCGCCAGCAGCCCGGGACTAGCGAACACAGATACGCAGTATTTT
. TRBD1 TRBJ1-4 TRBV11-2 CASSSLRTGNEKLFF TGTGCCAGCAGCTCCTTGAGGACAGGGAATGAAAAACTGTTTTTT
. TRBD1 TRBJ2-3 TRBV19 CASSMRSRGRGSYTQYF TGTGCCAGTAGTATGAGGAGCAGGGGGCGTGGATCTTATACGCAGTATTTT
. . TRBJ2-4 TRBV28 CASSPSRNIQYF TGTGCCAGTTCTCCTTCGAGAAACATTCAGTACTTC
. . TRBJ1-2 TRBV28 CASSTAQFLYGYTF TGTGCCAGCAGCACCGCACAGTTCCTTTATGGCTACACCTTC
. . TRBJ1-5 TRBV12-3/TRBV12-4 CASRGGASQPQHF TGTGCCAGCAGGGGGGGGGCGAGTCAGCCCCAGCATTTT
. . TRBJ2-2 TRBV7-9 CAALGIALRNTGELFF TGTGCCGCACTAGGTATTGCCCTACGGAACACCGGGGAGCTGTTTTTT
. TRBD2 TRBJ2-3 TRBV13 CASSLGLMSSGGAWPHTQYF TGTGCCAGCAGCTTAGGCCTAATGAGTAGCGGGGGGGCCTGGCCCCATACGCAGTATTTT
. TRBD1 TRBJ1-6 TRBV19 CASSTDRLGYSPLHF TGTGCCAGTAGTACGGACAGGTTGGGCTATTCACCCCTCCACTTT
. TRBD1 TRBJ1-4 TRBV10-3 CAISDPDRSNEKLFF TGTGCCATCAGTGACCCGGACAGGAGTAATGAAAAACTGTTTTTT